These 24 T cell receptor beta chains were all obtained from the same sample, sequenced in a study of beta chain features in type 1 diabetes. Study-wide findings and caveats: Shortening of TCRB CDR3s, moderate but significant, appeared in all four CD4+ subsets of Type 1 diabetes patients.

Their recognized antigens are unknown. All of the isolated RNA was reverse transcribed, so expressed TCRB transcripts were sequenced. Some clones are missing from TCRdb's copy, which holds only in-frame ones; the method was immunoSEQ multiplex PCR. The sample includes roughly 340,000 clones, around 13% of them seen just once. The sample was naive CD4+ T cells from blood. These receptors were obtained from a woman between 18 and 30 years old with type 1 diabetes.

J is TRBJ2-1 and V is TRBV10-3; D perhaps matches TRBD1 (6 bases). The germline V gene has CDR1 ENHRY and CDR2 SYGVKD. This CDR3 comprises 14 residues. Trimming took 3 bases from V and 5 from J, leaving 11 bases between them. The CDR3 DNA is TGTGCCATCAGTGACTATGGGGGCCACAATGAGCAGTTCTTC. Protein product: CAISDYGGHNEQFF.

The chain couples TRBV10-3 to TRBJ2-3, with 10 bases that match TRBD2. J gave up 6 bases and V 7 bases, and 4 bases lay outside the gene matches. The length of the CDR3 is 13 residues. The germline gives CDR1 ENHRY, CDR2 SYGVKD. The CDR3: CAIKLAGVDTQYF. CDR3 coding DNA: TGTGCCATCAAGCTAGCGGGGGTGGATACGCAGTATTTT.

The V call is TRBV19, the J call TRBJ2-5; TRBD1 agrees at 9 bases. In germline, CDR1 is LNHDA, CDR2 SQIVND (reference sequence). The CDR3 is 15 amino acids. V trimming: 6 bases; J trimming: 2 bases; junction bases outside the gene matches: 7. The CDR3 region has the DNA TGTGCCAGTAGAGTTGTTGGACAGGGGCAAGAGACCCAGTACTTC. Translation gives CASRVVGQGQETQYF.

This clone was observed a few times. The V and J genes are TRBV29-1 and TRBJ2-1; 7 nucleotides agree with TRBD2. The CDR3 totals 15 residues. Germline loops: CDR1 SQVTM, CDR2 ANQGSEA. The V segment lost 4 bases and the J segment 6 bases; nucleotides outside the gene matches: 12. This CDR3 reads CSVGRKLADRNEQFF. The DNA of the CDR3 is TGCAGCGTTGGCCGGAAGCTAGCGGACCGCAATGAGCAGTTCTTC.

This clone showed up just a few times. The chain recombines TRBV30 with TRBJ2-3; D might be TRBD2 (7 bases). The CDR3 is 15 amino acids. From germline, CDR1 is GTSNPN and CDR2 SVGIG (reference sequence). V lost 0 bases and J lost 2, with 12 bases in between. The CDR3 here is CAWSVGGRDTDTQYF. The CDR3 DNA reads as TGTGCCTGGAGTGTAGGGGGGAGGGACACAGATACGCAGTATTTT.

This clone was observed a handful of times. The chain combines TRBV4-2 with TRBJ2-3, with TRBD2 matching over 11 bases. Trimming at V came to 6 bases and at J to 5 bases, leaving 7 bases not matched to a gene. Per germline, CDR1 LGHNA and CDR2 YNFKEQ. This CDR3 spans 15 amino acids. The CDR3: CASRISGRAGDTQYF. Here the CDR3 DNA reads TGTGCCAGCAGGATTAGCGGGAGGGCCGGAGATACGCAGTATTTT.

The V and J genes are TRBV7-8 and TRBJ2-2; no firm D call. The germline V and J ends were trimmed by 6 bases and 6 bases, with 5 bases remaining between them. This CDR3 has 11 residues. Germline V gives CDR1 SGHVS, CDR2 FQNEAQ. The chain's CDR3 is CASRSSGELFF. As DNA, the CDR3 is TGTGCCAGCAGGTCGTCCGGGGAGCTGTTTTTT. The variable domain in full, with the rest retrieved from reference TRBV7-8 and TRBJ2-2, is GAGVSQSPRYKVAKRGQDVALRCDPISGHVSLFWYQQALGQGPEFLTYFQNEAQLDKSGLPSDRFFAERPEGSVSTLKIQRTQQEDSAVYLCASRSSGELFFGEGSRLTVL.

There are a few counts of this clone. The chain's CDR3 is CSANQGEAFF. CDR3 DNA: TGCAGTGCTAACCAGGGTGAAGCTTTCTTT. The rearrangement links TRBV20-1 to TRBJ1-1; maybe TRBD1 (5 bases). CDR3 length equals 10 residues. The germline gives CDR1 DFQATT, CDR2 SNEGSKA (reference sequence). V lost 4 bases, J lost 7 bases, and 7 bases lay in between.

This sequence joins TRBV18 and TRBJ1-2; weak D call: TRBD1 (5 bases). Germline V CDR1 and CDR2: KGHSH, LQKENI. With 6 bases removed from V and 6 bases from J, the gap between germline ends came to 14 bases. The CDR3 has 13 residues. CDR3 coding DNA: TGTGCCAGCTCGATAAGAGAGACAGATGGCTACACCTTC. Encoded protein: CASSIRETDGYTF.

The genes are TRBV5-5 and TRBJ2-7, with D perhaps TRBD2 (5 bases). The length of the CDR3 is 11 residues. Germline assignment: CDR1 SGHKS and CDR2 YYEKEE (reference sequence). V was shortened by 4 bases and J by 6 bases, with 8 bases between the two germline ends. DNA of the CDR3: TGTGCCAGCAGCGCTAGCTTCGAGCAGTACTTC. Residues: CASSASFEQYF.

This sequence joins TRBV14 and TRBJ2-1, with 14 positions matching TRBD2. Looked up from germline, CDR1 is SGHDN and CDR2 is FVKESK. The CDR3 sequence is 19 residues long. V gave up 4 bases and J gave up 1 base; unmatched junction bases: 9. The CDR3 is CASSPLRTSGRRSYNEQFF. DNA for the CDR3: TGTGCCAGCAGCCCATTAAGGACTAGCGGGAGGCGTTCCTACAATGAGCAGTTCTTC.

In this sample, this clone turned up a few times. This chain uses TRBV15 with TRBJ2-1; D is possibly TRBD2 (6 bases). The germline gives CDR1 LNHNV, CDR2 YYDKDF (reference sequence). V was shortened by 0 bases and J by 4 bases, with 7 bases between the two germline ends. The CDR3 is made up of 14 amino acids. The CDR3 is CATSRDRGYNEQFF. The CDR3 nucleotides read TGTGCCACCAGCAGAGACCGGGGGTACAATGAGCAGTTCTTC.

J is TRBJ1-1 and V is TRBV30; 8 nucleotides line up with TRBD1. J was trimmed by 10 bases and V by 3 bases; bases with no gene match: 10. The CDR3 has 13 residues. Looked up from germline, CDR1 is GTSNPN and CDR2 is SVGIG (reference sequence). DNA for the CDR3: TGTGCCTGGAGGGATTGGGCGGACAGGGTAGCTTTCTTT. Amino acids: CAWRDWADRVAFF.

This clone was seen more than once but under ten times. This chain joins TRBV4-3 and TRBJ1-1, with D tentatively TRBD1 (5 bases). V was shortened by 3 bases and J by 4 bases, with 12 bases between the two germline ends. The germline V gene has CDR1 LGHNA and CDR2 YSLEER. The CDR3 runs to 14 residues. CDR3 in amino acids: CASSQRGVGTEAFF. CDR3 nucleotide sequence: TGCGCCAGCAGCCAGCGGGGGGTAGGCACTGAAGCTTTCTTT.

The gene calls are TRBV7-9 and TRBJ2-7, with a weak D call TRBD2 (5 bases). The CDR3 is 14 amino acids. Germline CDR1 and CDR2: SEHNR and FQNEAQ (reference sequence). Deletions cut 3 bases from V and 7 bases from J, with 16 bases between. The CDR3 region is CASSLATGFWEQYF. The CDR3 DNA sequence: TGTGCCAGCAGCTTGGCGACGGGGTTTTGGGAGCAGTACTTC. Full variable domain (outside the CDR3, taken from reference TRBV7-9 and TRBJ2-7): DTGVSQNPRHKITKRGQNVTFRCDPISEHNRLYWYRQTLGQGPEFLTYFQNEAQLEKSRLLSDRFSAERPKGSFSTLEIQRTEQGDSAMYLCASSLATGFWEQYFGPGTRLTVT.

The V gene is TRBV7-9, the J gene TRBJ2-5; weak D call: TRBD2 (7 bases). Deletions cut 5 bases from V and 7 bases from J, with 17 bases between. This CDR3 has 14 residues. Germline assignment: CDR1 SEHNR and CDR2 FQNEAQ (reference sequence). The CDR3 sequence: CASSPGGGSVTQYF. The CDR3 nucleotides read TGTGCCAGCAGCCCCGGCGGGGGCTCGGTGACCCAGTACTTC.

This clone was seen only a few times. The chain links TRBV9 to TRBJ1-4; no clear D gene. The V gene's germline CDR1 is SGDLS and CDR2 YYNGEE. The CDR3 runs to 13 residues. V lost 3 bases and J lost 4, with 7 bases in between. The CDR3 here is CASSAGVNEKLFF. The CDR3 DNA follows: TGTGCCAGCAGCGCCGGGGTTAATGAAAAACTGTTTTTT.

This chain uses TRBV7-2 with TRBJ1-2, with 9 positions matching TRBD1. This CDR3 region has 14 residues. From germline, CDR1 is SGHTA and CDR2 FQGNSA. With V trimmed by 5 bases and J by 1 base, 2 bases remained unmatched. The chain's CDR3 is CASSEDRGNYGYTF. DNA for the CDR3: TGTGCCAGCAGCGAGGACAGGGGTAACTATGGCTACACCTTC.

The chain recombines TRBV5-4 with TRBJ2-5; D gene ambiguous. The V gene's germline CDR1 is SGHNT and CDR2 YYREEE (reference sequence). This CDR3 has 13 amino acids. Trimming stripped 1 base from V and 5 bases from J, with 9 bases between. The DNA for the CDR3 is TGTGCCAGCAGCTTGACGACACGGGAGACCCAGTACTTC. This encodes CASSLTTRETQYF.

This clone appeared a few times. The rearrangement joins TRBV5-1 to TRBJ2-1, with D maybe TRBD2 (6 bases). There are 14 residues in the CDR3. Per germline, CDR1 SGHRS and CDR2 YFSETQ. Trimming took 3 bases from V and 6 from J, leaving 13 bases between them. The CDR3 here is CASSSPSESNEQFF. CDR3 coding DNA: TGCGCCAGCAGCTCGCCTAGCGAGAGCAATGAGCAGTTCTTC.

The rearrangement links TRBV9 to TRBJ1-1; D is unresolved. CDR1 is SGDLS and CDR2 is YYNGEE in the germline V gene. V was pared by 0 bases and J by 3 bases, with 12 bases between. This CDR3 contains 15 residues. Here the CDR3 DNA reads TGTGCCAGCAGCGTAGCTCCTAGAGAGGACACTGAAGCTTTCTTT. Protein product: CASSVAPREDTEAFF.

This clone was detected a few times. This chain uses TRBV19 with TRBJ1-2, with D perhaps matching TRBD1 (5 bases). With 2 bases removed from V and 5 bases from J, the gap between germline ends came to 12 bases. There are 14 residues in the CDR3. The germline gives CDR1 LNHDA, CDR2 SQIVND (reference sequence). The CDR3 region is CASSISGASYGYTF. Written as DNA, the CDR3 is TGTGCCAGTAGTATAAGCGGGGCGAGTTATGGCTACACCTTC.

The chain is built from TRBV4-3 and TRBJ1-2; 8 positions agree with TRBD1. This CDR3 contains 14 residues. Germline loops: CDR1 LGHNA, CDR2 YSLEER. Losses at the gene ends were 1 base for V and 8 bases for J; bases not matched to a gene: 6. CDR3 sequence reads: CASSQVDRVGGYTF. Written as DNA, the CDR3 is TGCGCCAGCAGCCAAGTGGACAGGGTGGGAGGCTACACCTTC.

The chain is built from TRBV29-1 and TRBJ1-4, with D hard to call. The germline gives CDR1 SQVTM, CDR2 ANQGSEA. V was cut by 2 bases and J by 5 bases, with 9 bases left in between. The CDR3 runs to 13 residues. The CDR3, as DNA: TGCAGCGTTGAATGGAGCGCAAATGAAAAACTGTTTTTT. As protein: CSVEWSANEKLFF.